These 13 T cell receptor beta chains were all obtained from the same sample, sequenced in a study of vaccination and CD4 T cells after COVID-19. What these receptors recognize is not known. The study sequenced cultured CD4+ T cell DNA using the Oncomine TCR Beta short-read assay. TCRdb itself ran the PCR reads through MiXCR, one entry per CDR3 protein. The sample lists 4,000 to 5,000 distinct CDR3 sequences, around 62% occurring once. Treatment in this sample: approximately nine-day PBMC culture with coronavirus spike peptide pools or control peptides (ViraFEST assay). Pre-COVID-19 pandemic sampling (2011-2018) yielded the unexposed donor's CD4+ T cells. Material for sequencing was CD4+ T cells from blood, cultured in vitro. The receptors were sampled from a human donor in good health.

CDR3 coding DNA: TGCAGTGCTAGAGTTACGGGACTAGCGGGAGGGGGCGAGTACTTC. Translating gives CSARVTGLAGGGEYF. V is TRBV20-1 and J is TRBJ2-4, with 16 bases fitting TRBD2. The junction had 8 bases not matched to a gene; V was cut back by 1 base and J by 14 bases. This CDR3 is 15 amino acids long. Germline assignment: CDR1 DFQATT and CDR2 SNEGSKA (reference sequence).

The V gene is TRBV7-8, the J gene TRBJ2-2; TRBD1 agrees at 8 bases. The germline V gene has CDR1 SGHVS and CDR2 FQNEAQ. The CDR3 runs to 16 residues. The V gene end was trimmed by 2 bases and the J gene end by 0 bases; junction bases not matched to a gene: 2. DNA for the CDR3: TGTGCCAGCAGCTTAATACAGGGGGCGAACACCGGGGAGCTGTTTTTT. Its translation: CASSLIQGANTGELFF. The full variable domain, with the rest looked up from reference TRBV7-8 and TRBJ2-2, is GAGVSQSPRYKVAKRGQDVALRCDPISGHVSLFWYQQALGQGPEFLTYFQNEAQLDKSGLPSDRFFAERPEGSVSTLKIQRTQQEDSAVYLCASSLIQGANTGELFFGEGSRLTVL.

This rearrangement joins TRBV10-1 to TRBJ1-1; D unresolved. CDR3 length: 17 residues. Trimming left V 4 bases short and J 1 base short, with 19 bases between. Germline lookup yields CDR1 WNHNN and CDR2 SYGVQD (reference sequence). The CDR3 region is CASSGPLDSRRNTEAFF. The CDR3 bases are TGCGCCAGCAGTGGCCCACTGGACTCGAGGCGGAACACTGAAGCTTTCTTT.

This clonotype was seen just once. The chain uses TRBV19 and TRBJ1-2; 8 nucleotides match TRBD1. Trimming cost V 11 bases and J 8 bases; bases outside gene matches: 16. The length of the CDR3 is 14 residues. CDR1 and CDR2 from the germline V gene are LNHDA and SQIVND (reference sequence). CDR3 residues: CASTHRDRQRGYTF. The CDR3 DNA follows: TGTGCCTCAACTCACCGGGACAGGCAGCGGGGCTACACCTTC.

Note on this clonotype: An end of the junction differs from the germline gene, which may be a read error. This chain connects TRBV20-1 to TRBJ1-3; tentatively, D is TRBD1 (6 bases). The CDR3 contains 14 residues. Germline assignment: CDR1 DFQATT and CDR2 SNEGSKA (reference sequence). CDR3 loop: CGASIQGPGNTIYF. The CDR3 nucleotides read TGCGGTGCTTCCATACAGGGTCCCGGAAACACCATATATTTT.

The rearrangement uses TRBV7-9 and TRBJ2-1; 10 bases are shared with TRBD2. The CDR3 loop spans 16 amino acids. V dropped 3 bases and J dropped 8; count of bases not matched to a gene: 10. Per germline, CDR1 SEHNR and CDR2 FQNEAQ (reference sequence). The CDR3 region has the DNA TGTGCCAGCAGCTTGGAGGAGCGGGGGGGCTGGGATGAGCAGTTCTTC. This translates into CASSLEERGGWDEQFF. The entire variable domain, with the rest obtained from reference TRBV7-9 and TRBJ2-1, is as follows: DTGVSQNPRHKITKRGQNVTFRCDPISEHNRLYWYRQTLGQGPEFLTYFQNEAQLEKSRLLSDRFSAERPKGSFSTLEIQRTEQGDSAMYLCASSLEERGGWDEQFFGPGTRLTVL.

The chain links TRBV7-9 to TRBJ1-5, with D perhaps TRBD1 (5 bases). The V gene's germline CDR1 is SEHNR and CDR2 FQNEAQ (reference sequence). Trimming took 4 bases from V and 0 from J, leaving 7 bases between them. This CDR3 has 14 residues. CDR3 coding DNA: TGTGCCAGCAGCTCGACAGATAGCAATCAGCCCCAGCATTTT. Amino acids: CASSSTDSNQPQHF.

In this sample, this clonotype turned up a few times. The chain combines TRBV6-5 with TRBJ1-5; 7 bases are shared with TRBD1. The CDR3 contains 17 residues. J gave up 5 bases and V 2 bases, and 12 bases lay outside the gene matches. Germline assignment: CDR1 MNHEY and CDR2 SVGAGI. CDR3 amino acids: CASSYSSGGVDDQPQHF. Written as DNA, the CDR3 is TGTGCCAGCAGTTACAGTTCAGGGGGGGTAGACGATCAGCCCCAGCATTTT.

The chain carries TRBV7-2 and TRBJ1-5, with TRBD1 matching 11 bases. Per germline, CDR1 SGHTA and CDR2 FQGNSA. The CDR3 has 15 residues. V lost 3 bases and J lost 11; bases outside the gene matches: 9. The CDR3 spells CASSFSGQGARAQHF. The DNA for the CDR3 is TGTGCCAGCAGCTTTAGCGGACAGGGGGCGCGGGCCCAGCATTTT.

The V and J genes are TRBV19 and TRBJ1-2; D is ambiguous. CDR3 size: 15 residues. Germline CDR1 is LNHDA and CDR2 is SQIVND (reference sequence). Between the trimmed V and J ends, which lost 3 bases and 4 bases, there was a span of 15 bases. The DNA for the CDR3 is TGTGCCAGTAGTATTGAAGATTGGGGAAGCTATGGCTACACCTTC. Its protein product is CASSIEDWGSYGYTF. The full variable domain, completed using reference TRBV19 and TRBJ1-2, is DGGITQSPKYLFRKEGQNVTLSCEQNLNHDAMYWYRQDPGQGLRLIYYSQIVNDFQKGDIAEGYSVSREKKESFPLTVTSAQKNPTAFYLCASSIEDWGSYGYTFGSGTRLTVV.

The genes are TRBV9 and TRBJ1-2; tentative D call: TRBD1 (5 bases). The CDR3 runs 12 residues. Between the trimmed V and J ends, which lost 5 bases and 8 bases, there was a span of 13 bases. Germline CDR1 reads SGDLS; CDR2 reads YYNGEE. The CDR3 DNA sequence: TGTGCCAGCAGGGGGGGTTTGGGCGGCTACACCTTC. Translation: CASRGGLGGYTF.

The chain carries TRBV20-1 and TRBJ2-3, with D unresolved. CDR3 size: 12 residues. Germline V gene data show CDR1 as DFQATT and CDR2 as SNEGSKA (reference sequence). The V gene lost 5 bases and the J gene lost 4 bases, with 10 bases spanning the gap. CDR3 nucleotides: TGCAGTGCTGGGATTTTGGCAGATACGCAGTATTTT. Encoded protein: CSAGILADTQYF.

The chain combines TRBV15 with TRBJ2-7, with 9 bases that match TRBD1. V shed 2 bases, J shed 6 bases, and the junction held 11 bases outside the gene matches. Germline V gene data show CDR1 as LNHNV and CDR2 as YYDKDF (reference sequence). The CDR3 has 16 amino acids. CDR3 in amino acids: CATSRSKWDREGEQYF. The CDR3 nucleotides read TGTGCCACCAGCAGATCGAAATGGGACAGGGAGGGCGAGCAGTACTTC.